This is a list of T cell receptor beta chains from one sample in a study of OX40 agonist ivuxolimab in advanced cancers. The data were produced by immunoSEQ multiplex PCR, yet TCRdb's version contains in-frame clones alone and is incomplete. This repertoire shows 99,000 or so clones, about 96% found once; its top ten account for around 2%. The sample here was CD4+ or CD8+ T cells sorted from blood, taken in a trial of the OX40 agonist ivuxolimab. The receptors were sampled from an adult with an advanced solid tumor such as melanoma, head and neck, liver or kidney cancer. Each CDR3 is given with its conserved first and last residue. Each record gives: J gene, V gene, D gene, clone size, CDR3 protein, CDR3 DNA. A D gene is named only where the DNA matches it firmly. Clone size appears in some rows only: once, few, many, or a class for an expanded clone.

TRBJ1-3,TRBV7-3,NA,NA,CASSQTGSLSGNTIYF,TGTGCCAGCAGCCAGACAGGTTCCCTCTCTGGAAACACCATATATTTT
TRBJ2-3,TRBV27,NA,NA,CASSLGVGVGTDTQYF,TGTGCCAGCAGTTTGGGGGTGGGAGTCGGCACAGATACGCAGTATTTT
TRBJ2-5,TRBV6-5,NA,NA,CASSSTDGREVETQYF,TGTGCCAGCAGTTCTACCGACGGCAGGGAAGTAGAGACCCAGTACTTC
TRBJ1-4,TRBV4-3,TRBD1,NA,CASSQDQLEGANEKLFF,TGCGCCAGCAGCCAAGATCAGTTGGAGGGGGCAAATGAAAAACTGTTTTTT
TRBJ1-1,TRBV11-2,NA,few,CASSLEGNSEAFF,TGTGCCAGCAGCTTAGAGGGTAATAGTGAAGCTTTCTTT
TRBJ1-2,TRBV7-2,NA,NA,CASSHPGQGYGYTF,TGTGCCAGCAGCCATCCGGGACAAGGTTATGGCTACACCTTC
TRBJ2-1,TRBV11-2,NA,NA,CASSLRGWEQFF,TGTGCCAGCAGCTTAAGGGGGTGGGAGCAGTTCTTC
TRBJ2-6,TRBV28,TRBD1,NA,CASSFGGRGRFSSGANVLTF,TGTGCCAGCAGTTTCGGCGGCAGGGGGCGTTTTAGTTCTGGGGCCAACGTCCTGACTTTC
TRBJ2-7,TRBV28,NA,NA,CASSPGITYEQYF,TGTGCCAGCAGCCCCGGGATAACCTACGAGCAGTACTTC
TRBJ1-2,TRBV5-6,NA,NA,CASSLQRGAHGYTF,TGTGCCAGCAGTTTGCAGAGAGGGGCCCATGGCTACACCTTC
TRBJ1-2,TRBV5-6,NA,NA,CASSLGGNYGYTF,TGTGCCAGCAGCCTCGGGGGGAACTATGGCTACACCTTC
TRBJ1-2,TRBV28,NA,NA,CASTPSQVEGYTF,TGTGCCAGCACCCCCTCACAGGTGGAGGGCTACACCTTC
TRBJ2-3,TRBV19,NA,NA,CASSVLGLDTQYF,TGTGCCAGTAGTGTCCTAGGACTAGATACGCAGTATTTT
TRBJ2-7,TRBV7-8,NA,NA,CASSLGFGADEQYF,TGTGCCAGCAGCTTAGGTTTCGGGGCCGACGAGCAGTACTTC
TRBJ2-7,TRBV7-6,NA,NA,CASSSRGQSYEQYF,TGTGCCAGCAGCTCCAGGGGACAATCCTACGAGCAGTACTTC
TRBJ2-2,TRBV2,NA,NA,CASGGTGELFF,TGTGCCAGCGGGGGGACCGGGGAGCTGTTTTTT
TRBJ1-2,TRBV7-9,NA,NA,CASSLGQSGRYTF,TGTGCCAGCAGCTTAGGACAGTCCGGACGCTACACCTTC
TRBJ2-6,TRBV28,NA,NA,CASAEPGANVLTF,TGTGCCAGTGCGGAACCTGGGGCCAACGTCCTGACTTTC
TRBJ1-3,TRBV21-1,NA,NA,CASSTPQGFHSGNTIYF,TGTGCCAGCAGCACCCCACAGGGATTCCACTCTGGAAACACCATATATTTT
TRBJ1-3,TRBV7-2,NA,once,CASSLHRASGNTIYF,TGTGCCAGCAGCTTACACAGGGCCTCTGGAAACACCATATATTTT
TRBJ2-3,TRBV6-5,NA,NA,CASSYSTRTTDTQYF,TGTGCCAGCAGTTACTCGACTAGAACGACAGATACGCAGTATTTT
TRBJ1-1,TRBV7-3,NA,once,CASSPVGGRTEAFF,TGTGCCAGCAGTCCCGTGGGCGGGCGAACTGAAGCTTTCTTT
TRBJ1-2,TRBV27,NA,NA,CASSFVGQEDYGYTF,TGTGCCAGCAGTTTTGTGGGGCAGGAAGACTATGGCTACACCTTC
TRBJ2-3,TRBV25-1,NA,NA,CASSLRSDTQYF,TGTGCCAGCAGTCTTAGGTCAGATACGCAGTATTTT
TRBJ1-5,TRBV2,NA,NA,CASSDGDLQPQHF,TGTGCCAGCAGTGATGGGGATCTCCAGCCCCAGCATTTT
TRBJ1-1,TRBV5-1,NA,NA,CASGGPNTEAFF,TGCGCCAGCGGGGGGCCGAACACTGAAGCTTTCTTT
TRBJ2-1,TRBV27,TRBD2,NA,CASSHGTSGSNEQFF,TGTGCCAGCAGCCACGGGACTAGCGGGAGCAATGAGCAGTTCTTC
TRBJ1-6,TRBV7-9,TRBD1,once,CASSLVLPGGSSPLHF,TGTGCCAGCAGCTTAGTCTTACCAGGGGGTAGTTCACCCCTCCACTTT
TRBJ2-3,TRBV7-9,NA,NA,CASSPNTDTQYF,TGTGCCAGCTCTCCTAACACAGATACGCAGTATTTT
TRBJ1-1,TRBV15,NA,NA,CATSADTNTEAFF,TGTGCCACCAGCGCGGACACGAACACTGAAGCTTTCTTT
TRBJ2-3,TRBV29-1,NA,NA,CSVAGQLGTDTQYF,TGCAGCGTAGCCGGACAGCTAGGCACAGATACGCAGTATTTT
TRBJ1-2,TRBV7-9,TRBD1,NA,CASSFGQGDHGYTF,TGTGCCAGCAGCTTTGGGCAGGGGGATCATGGCTACACCTTC
TRBJ2-2,TRBV4-3,NA,NA,CASSHDWGAAGELFF,TGCGCCAGCAGCCATGATTGGGGGGCGGCAGGGGAGCTGTTTTTT
TRBJ2-5,TRBV7-9,NA,NA,CASSLVDKETQYF,TGTGCCAGCAGCTTAGTGGACAAGGAGACCCAGTACTTC
TRBJ2-5,TRBV28,NA,once,CASSLTGSAETQYF,TGTGCCAGCAGTCTCACAGGGTCCGCAGAGACCCAGTACTTC
TRBJ1-5,TRBV5-5,TRBD1,NA,CASSLWTGGNQPQHF,TGTGCCAGCAGCTTGTGGACAGGGGGCAATCAGCCCCAGCATTTT
TRBJ2-7,TRBV10-3,TRBD1,once,CAISEVDRDEQYF,TGTGCCATCAGTGAGGTTGACAGGGACGAGCAGTACTTC
TRBJ1-5,TRBV4-3,TRBD1,once,CASSQDRGAQPQHF,TGCGCCAGCAGCCAAGACAGGGGGGCTCAGCCCCAGCATTTT
TRBJ1-5,TRBV27,NA,NA,CASSPAPGQPQHF,TGTGCCAGCAGTCCCGCCCCCGGTCAGCCCCAGCATTTT
TRBJ2-3,TRBV4-2,NA,NA,CASSQDLFQPGAEDTQYF,TGTGCCAGCAGCCAAGACCTTTTTCAACCGGGGGCGGAAGATACGCAGTATTTT
TRBJ2-7,TRBV6-6,NA,NA,CASSYGQWNEQYF,TGTGCCAGCAGTTATGGACAGTGGAACGAGCAGTACTTC
TRBJ2-3,TRBV7-9,TRBD2,NA,CASSRVGSGRGTDTQYF,TGTGCCAGCAGCCGGGTGGGTAGCGGGAGGGGCACAGATACGCAGTATTTT
TRBJ2-5,TRBV4-1,NA,NA,CASSPGRNQETQYF,TGCGCCAGCAGCCCTGGGAGGAATCAAGAGACCCAGTACTTC
TRBJ1-1,TRBV11-2,NA,NA,CASVRGLNTEAFF,TGTGCCAGCGTAAGAGGGCTGAACACTGAAGCTTTCTTT
TRBJ2-7,TRBV7-9,NA,NA,CASSPREPVWDEQYF,TGTGCCAGCAGCCCTCGGGAGCCCGTTTGGGACGAGCAGTACTTC
TRBJ1-2,TRBV9,NA,NA,CASSAEVGEIGYTF,TGTGCCAGTAGCGCCGAAGTAGGGGAAATTGGCTACACCTTC